The 15 T cell receptor beta chains below all came from one sample that was sequenced in a study of T cells in Graves' hyperthyroidism and ophthalmopathy. RNA transcripts yielded amplified TCR beta CDR3 regions. During a first-round RT-PCR of the TCR CDR3, the HTBI primer set was used. TCRdb independently ran MiXCR on the multiplex PCR reads; one entry per CDR3 protein. The sample shows roughly 380,000 distinct CDR3 sequences, roughly 14% of them seen only once. Material for sequencing was blood. The receptors derive from an older woman with Graves' hyperthyroidism.

This clonotype came up a few times. The rearrangement links TRBV7-9 to TRBJ2-1; 14 nucleotides align to TRBD2. The V segment lost 0 bases and the J segment 6 bases; nucleotides outside the gene matches: 10. CDR3 length: 19 residues. Per germline, CDR1 SEHNR and CDR2 FQNEAQ (reference sequence). CDR3 in amino acids: CASSLAYGGTSGRANEQFF. The CDR3 nucleotides are TGTGCCAGCAGCTTAGCCTACGGGGGGACTAGCGGGAGAGCCAATGAGCAGTTCTTC.

This clonotype has only a few counts. The chain carries TRBV9 and TRBJ1-5; a weak D match, TRBD1 (6 bases). This CDR3 comprises 16 residues. Trimming stripped 0 bases from V and 0 bases from J, with 10 bases between. The V gene's germline CDR1 is SGDLS and CDR2 YYNGEE. CDR3 DNA: TGTGCCAGCAGCGTAGGGCAGGGGTCTAGCAATCAGCCCCAGCATTTT. Its translation: CASSVGQGSSNQPQHF.

This clonotype turned up a few times. The chain employs TRBV4-1 and TRBJ2-5, with D maybe TRBD2 (6 bases). V was clipped by 1 base and J by 2 bases, with 11 bases between them. The germline CDR1 and CDR2 sequences are MGHRA and YSYEKL. The CDR3 sequence is 15 residues long. The CDR3 DNA reads as TGCGCCAGCAGCCAAGCGGGACTGGAACAAGAGACCCAGTACTTC. This gives the protein CASSQAGLEQETQYF.

V and J are TRBV14 and TRBJ2-1; no reliable D call. The CDR3 runs 13 residues. The germline V gene has CDR1 SGHDN and CDR2 FVKESK. V dropped 5 bases and J dropped 7 bases, with 12 bases sitting between them. The CDR3 here is CASSFYGVNEQFF. The CDR3 DNA reads TGTGCCAGCAGCTTCTACGGTGTAAATGAGCAGTTCTTC.

DNA for the CDR3: TGTGCCAGCAGCCCGCCGCGGCCTAGAAACACCATATATTTT. Amino acids: CASSPPRPRNTIYF. The J gene is TRBJ1-3, the V gene TRBV7-9; D gene ambiguous. Germline V gives CDR1 SEHNR, CDR2 FQNEAQ (reference sequence). The CDR3 is made up of 14 amino acids. The V gene lost 5 bases and the J gene lost 5 bases, with 13 bases spanning the gap.

This clonotype showed up many times. CDR3 nucleotides: TGTGCCAGCAGCTACGAAAGCGGGAGAGACGAGCAGTTCTTC. Translating it yields CASSYESGRDEQFF. The J gene is TRBJ2-1, the V gene TRBV7-9; 8 bases are shared with TRBD2. CDR1 SEHNR and CDR2 FQNEAQ come from the germline V gene (reference sequence). The CDR3 extends over 14 amino acids. Unmatched junction bases numbered 9, after V lost 4 bases and J lost 10 bases. The entire variable domain, with the rest obtained from reference TRBV7-9 and TRBJ2-1, is as follows: DTGVSQNPRHKITKRGQNVTFRCDPISEHNRLYWYRQTLGQGPEFLTYFQNEAQLEKSRLLSDRFSAERPKGSFSTLEIQRTEQGDSAMYLCASSYESGRDEQFFGPGTRLTVL.

This clonotype was seen repeatedly, ten times or more. The V and J genes are TRBV30 and TRBJ2-7; D is uncertain. The V gene lost 2 bases and the J gene lost 3 bases, with 11 bases spanning the gap. The CDR3 length is 13 residues. Germline values: CDR1 GTSNPN, CDR2 SVGIG (reference sequence). The CDR3 region is CAWSPQTGYEQYF. CDR3 DNA: TGTGCCTGGAGTCCACAAACCGGCTACGAGCAGTACTTC.

This clonotype has at least ten counts. This rearrangement joins TRBV2 to TRBJ1-5; D is unclear. Trimming left V 5 bases short and J 3 bases short, with 14 bases between. The CDR3 extends over 15 amino acids. CDR1 and CDR2 (germline): SNHLY, FYNNEI. This CDR3 is CASSQTWVPNQPQHF. The DNA for the CDR3 is TGTGCCAGCAGTCAAACCTGGGTTCCCAATCAGCCCCAGCATTTT.

The table lists this clonotype with a few counts. The chain recombines TRBV4-1 with TRBJ2-7; 7 nucleotides align to TRBD1. Germline V gene lookup returns CDR1 MGHRA and CDR2 YSYEKL. Unmatched junction bases numbered 8, after V lost 0 bases and J lost 3 bases. The CDR3 sequence is 16 residues long. CDR3 sequence: CASSQDRGTGDYEQYF. Written as DNA, the CDR3 is TGCGCCAGCAGCCAAGATCGGGGTACAGGGGACTACGAGCAGTACTTC.

Worth noting for this clonotype: A much bigger clone sits one base away, suggesting this may be a read error. The chain employs TRBV15 and TRBJ2-5; TRBD2 matches at 7 bases. CDR1 is LNHNV and CDR2 is YYDKDF in the germline V gene (reference sequence). Trimming took 5 bases from V and 7 from J; bases not matched to a gene: 13. This CDR3 spans 15 amino acids. The CDR3 loop reads CATSPGTNGIRTQYF. The CDR3 region has the DNA TGTGCCACCAGCCCCGGGACTAACGGGATTAGGACCCAGTACTTC.

Details on this clonotype: A read error may explain this, as a much larger clone is one base away. V usage is TRBV7-3 and J usage is TRBJ1-4, with D perhaps matching TRBD1 (6 bases). Trimming removed 6 bases from V and 7 bases from J, with 27 bases in between. Germline-derived CDR1 and CDR2 are SGHTA and FQGTGA. This CDR3 spans 18 amino acids. The CDR3 loop is CASRTPGQLPSFSEKLFF. In DNA form, the CDR3 reads TGTGCCAGCAGAACTCCCGGACAGCTCCCATCCTTCAGTGAAAAACTGTTTTTT.

This clonotype was detected many times. In nucleotides, the CDR3 is TGTGCCAGCAGCCTCCCCAGGGGCACCGGGGAGCTGTTTTTT. It encodes CASSLPRGTGELFF. The chain links TRBV7-9 to TRBJ2-2, with TRBD1 as a possible D gene (6 bases). Trimming stripped 5 bases from V and 4 bases from J, with 11 bases between. CDR1 and CDR2 from the germline V gene are SEHNR and FQNEAQ (reference sequence). There are 14 residues in the CDR3.

The rearrangement joins TRBV5-4 to TRBJ2-2; no clear D. The V and J ends lost 0 bases and 4 bases respectively, with 13 bases between them. The CDR3 covers 16 residues. The germline V gene has CDR1 SGHNT and CDR2 YYREEE (reference sequence). The CDR3 sequence is CASSLDGHTGTGELFF. CDR3 coding DNA: TGTGCCAGCAGCTTGGACGGCCATACGGGCACCGGGGAGCTGTTTTTT.

This clonotype was seen at least ten times. The rearrangement uses TRBV5-1 and TRBJ2-5, with a possible D match to TRBD2 (6 bases). This CDR3 is built from 15 residues. Germline V gene sequence: CDR1 SGHRS, CDR2 YFSETQ. With 9 bases removed from V and 2 bases from J, the gap between germline ends came to 20 bases. The CDR3 nucleotides read TGCGCCACCAGACGGGGGAGCGGGCTACAAGAGACCCAGTACTTC. Its protein product is CATRRGSGLQETQYF.

The sample holds many counts of this clonotype. J is TRBJ2-6 and V is TRBV12-3 or TRBV12-4; D may be TRBD1 (5 bases). V was shortened by 9 bases and J by 2 bases, with 14 bases between the two germline ends. CDR3 length: 15 residues. CDR3 amino acids: CASTVGPAGANVLTF. Written as DNA, the CDR3 is TGTGCCAGTACCGTGGGGCCGGCTGGGGCCAACGTCCTGACTTTC.